The TCR beta chain described here comes from a study of T cell changes during pregnancy in multiple sclerosis. The CDR3 runs 18 residues. The germline CDR1 and CDR2 sequences are LNHDA and SQIVND (reference sequence). V was clipped by 5 bases and J by 1 base; unmatched bases: 13. Sequenced by immunoSEQ multiplex PCR; TCRdb stores in-frame clones only, minus some. The repertoire holds approximately 100,000 clones, with about 91% as singletons. The sequence came from a female donor with multiple sclerosis, enrolled in a pregnancy study. The sample in question was peripheral blood, obtained after pregnancy. J is TRBJ1-5 and V is TRBV19; TRBD1 agrees at 8 bases. The CDR3 here is CASSGGGQGPSSNQPQHF. The CDR3 region has the DNA TGTGCCAGTAGTGGGGGAGGACAGGGACCTTCGAGCAATCAGCCCCAGCATTTT.